This T cell receptor beta chain is from a study of blood T cell repertoires in COVID-19. Germline CDR1 and CDR2: SGHDN and FVKESK. This CDR3 spans 16 amino acids. The V segment lost 4 bases and the J segment 1 base; nucleotides outside the gene matches: 9. Some clones are missing from TCRdb's copy, which holds only in-frame ones; the method was immunoSEQ multiplex PCR. The data show 250,000 to 300,000 clones, less than 90% seen once. The origin of this receptor is a man in his thirties or forties with active or convalescent COVID-19. The chain links TRBV14 to TRBJ2-7; 8 bases are shared with TRBD1. The sample comprised peripheral blood. The CDR3 DNA reads as TGTGCCAGCAGCCGGGTGACAGGGGCGAATTCCTACGAGCAGTACTTC. This gives the protein CASSRVTGANSYEQYF.